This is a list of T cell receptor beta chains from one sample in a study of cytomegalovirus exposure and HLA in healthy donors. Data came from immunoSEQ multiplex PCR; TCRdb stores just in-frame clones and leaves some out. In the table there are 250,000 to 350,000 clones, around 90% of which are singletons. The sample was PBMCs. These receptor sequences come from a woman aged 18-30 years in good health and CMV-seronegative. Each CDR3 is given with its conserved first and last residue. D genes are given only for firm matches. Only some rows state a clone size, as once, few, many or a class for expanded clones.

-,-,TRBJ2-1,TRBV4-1,TGCGCCAGCAGCCAGGCAGGGAACAATGAGCAGTTCTTC,CASSQAGNNEQFF
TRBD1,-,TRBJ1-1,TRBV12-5,TGTGCTAGTGGTTTGAGTATCACAGGGGGAAATGAAGCTTTCTTT,CASGLSITGGNEAFF
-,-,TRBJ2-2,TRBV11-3,TGTGCCAGCAGCCTCACACTGGACAGCTCGAACACCGGGGAGCTGTTTTTT,CASSLTLDSSNTGELFF
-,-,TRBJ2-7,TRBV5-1,TGCGCCAGCAGCTTGGGGACAGAATACGAGCAGTACTTC,CASSLGTEYEQYF
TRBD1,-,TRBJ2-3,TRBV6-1,TGTGCCAGCAGTGAAAGACAGGGCGGCACAGATACGCAGTATTTT,CASSERQGGTDTQYF
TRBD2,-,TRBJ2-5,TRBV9,TGTGCCAGCAGCGCGGCCGGGACTAGCGGGGGAGGGGAGACCCAGTACTTC,CASSAAGTSGGGETQYF
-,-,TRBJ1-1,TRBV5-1,TGCGCCAGCAGCTTTCACATGACTACGAACACTGAAGCTTTCTTT,CASSFHMTTNTEAFF
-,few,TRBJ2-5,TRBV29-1,TGCAGCGGGAGGGGCTTGTACCAAGAGACCCAGTACTTC,CSGRGLYQETQYF
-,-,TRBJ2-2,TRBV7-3,TGTGCCAGCAGCTTAAGAGCCGGGGAGCTGTTTTTT,CASSLRAGELFF
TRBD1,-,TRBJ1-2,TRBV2,TGTGCCAGCAGTGAGACAGGGGGAGTCCCCTCCTATGGCTACACCTTC,CASSETGGVPSYGYTF
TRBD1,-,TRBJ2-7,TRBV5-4,TGTGCCAGCAGCTTGGGACAGGGCTCCTACGAGCAGTACTTC,CASSLGQGSYEQYF
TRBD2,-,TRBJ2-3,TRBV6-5,TGTGCCAGCAGGTTCCTAGCGGGGATCACAGATACGCAGTATTTT,CASRFLAGITDTQYF
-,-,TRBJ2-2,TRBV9,TGTGCCAGCAGCGTAGCTACCGGCACCGGGGAGCTGTTTTTT,CASSVATGTGELFF
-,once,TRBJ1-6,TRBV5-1,TGCGCCAGCAGCTTGGCGGGGGGACATAATTCACCCCTCCACTTT,CASSLAGGHNSPLHF
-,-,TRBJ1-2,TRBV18,TGTGCCAGCTCACCACGGGGGGATGGCTACACCTTC,CASSPRGDGYTF
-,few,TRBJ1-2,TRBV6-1,TGTGCCAGCCAAACGGGAATGGGTGGCTACACCTTC,CASQTGMGGYTF
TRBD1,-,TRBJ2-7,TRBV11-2,TGTGCCAGCAGCCTGGACAGGGGTCACGAGCAGTACTTC,CASSLDRGHEQYF
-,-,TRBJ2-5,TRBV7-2,TGTGCCAGCAGCCGGATCGTTAGCCGAGAGACCCAGTACTTC,CASSRIVSRETQYF
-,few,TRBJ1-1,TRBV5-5,TGTGCCAGCAGCCTGGACAGTTTGAACACTGAAGCTTTCTTT,CASSLDSLNTEAFF
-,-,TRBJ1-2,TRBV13,TGTGCCAGCAGCTTAGGCCGTCAGGGGAGTCTCGTCTATGGCTACACCTTC,CASSLGRQGSLVYGYTF
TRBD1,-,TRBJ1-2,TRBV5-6,TGTGCCAGCAGCTCGACAGGGGGCGGAAATGGCTACACCTTC,CASSSTGGGNGYTF
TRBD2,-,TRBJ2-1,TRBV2,TGTGCCAGCAGGGGGACTAGCGGGGGGGCAAATGAGCAGTTCTTC,CASRGTSGGANEQFF
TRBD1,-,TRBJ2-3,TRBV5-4,TGTGCCAGCAGCTCCCAAAAATCGACAGGGCACACAGATACGCAGTATTTT,CASSSQKSTGHTDTQYF
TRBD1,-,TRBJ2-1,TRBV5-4,TGTGCCAGCAGCGCTGGGGGACAGGGGCGCAATGAGCAGTTCTTC,CASSAGGQGRNEQFF
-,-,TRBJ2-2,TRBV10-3,TGTGCCTTACGGGAAGCCTTGAACACCGGGGAGCTGTTTTTT,CALREALNTGELFF
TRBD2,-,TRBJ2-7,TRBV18,TGTGCCAGCTCATCCGGACTAGCGGCCTATTACGAGCAGTACTTC,CASSSGLAAYYEQYF
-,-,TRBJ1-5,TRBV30,TGTGCCTGGAGTCTCGGACAGAGCAATCAGCCCCAGCATTTT,CAWSLGQSNQPQHF
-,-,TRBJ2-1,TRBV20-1,TGCAGTGCCCCCGGGACAAATGAGCAGTTCTTC,CSAPGTNEQFF
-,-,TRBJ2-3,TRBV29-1,TGCAGCGTTGAAATCCTTGATACGCAGTATTTT,CSVEILDTQYF
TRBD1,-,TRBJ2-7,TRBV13,TGTGCCAGCAGCAACTTGACAGGGAACCTCTACGAGCAGTACTTC,CASSNLTGNLYEQYF
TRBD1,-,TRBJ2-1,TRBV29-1,TGCAGCGTGGAAAGACAGGGCCTGAATGAGCAGTTCTTC,CSVERQGLNEQFF
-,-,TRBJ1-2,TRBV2,TGTGCCAGCAGCGGGTACATATGGGGACTAACTAACTATGGCTACACCTTC,CASSGYIWGLTNYGYTF
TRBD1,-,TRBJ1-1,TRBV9,TGTGCCAGCAGCGAGGGACAGACTACGCTTTACACTGAAGCTTTCTTT,CASSEGQTTLYTEAFF
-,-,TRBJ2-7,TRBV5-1,TGCGCCAGCAGCTTGGGAGAGGAGCAGTACTTC,CASSLGEEQYF
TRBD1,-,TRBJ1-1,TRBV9,TGTGCCAGCAGCCCCAGGGGGTGGTCCAACCTAGAGAACACTGAAGCTTTCTTT,CASSPRGWSNLENTEAFF
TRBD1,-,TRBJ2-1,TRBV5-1,TGCGCCAGCAGCTCGGGACAGGGGAATGAGCAGTTCTTC,CASSSGQGNEQFF
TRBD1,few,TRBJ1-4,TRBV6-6,TGTGCCAGCAGTCCCGGGACAGGGGGCGAAAAACTGTTTTTT,CASSPGTGGEKLFF
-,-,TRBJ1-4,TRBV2,TGTGCCAGCAGTGGCGGGCAGGCTAATGAAAAACTGTTTTTT,CASSGGQANEKLFF
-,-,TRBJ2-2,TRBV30,TGTGCCTGGAGTACCGGTCAGGGGTACACCGGGGAGCTGTTTTTT,CAWSTGQGYTGELFF
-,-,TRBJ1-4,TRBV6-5,TGTGCCACCTCACGCCCAGGGGCGGGCGGTGAAAAACTGTTTTTT,CATSRPGAGGEKLFF